Below are 31 T cell receptor beta chains sequenced from a single sample in a study of T-cell memory formation after mild COVID-19 (dated by TCRdb to about 2021). The method was 5' RACE. Data came from an Illumina NovaSeq 6000. TCRdb trimmed public reads at Q25 via fastp, called clones via MiXCR and kept in-frame beta chains. Records with the same CDR3 protein are collapsed into one entry carrying the most frequent genes and DNA. The sample table records 450,000 to 650,000 distinct CDR3 sequences; about 20% of these occur just once. Clones ranked in the top ten supply 12% of the sample. The sample taken for sequencing was PBMCs or a T cell subset sorted from them (not recorded which). These receptors were collected from an adult woman who had mild COVID-19 (a few samples of this study predate the infection). The sample titles of this study are shuffled in the database, so cell type and time point are left out; the donor was told from shared clones.

CDR3 sequence reads: CASSSGHIYEQYF. The CDR3, as DNA: TGTGCCAGCAGCTCTGGACATATCTACGAGCAGTACTTC. The chain has TRBV14 and TRBJ2-7, with D possibly being TRBD1 (5 bases). Trimming removed 5 bases at V and 3 bases at J, with 11 bases between. This CDR3 has 13 residues. Germline V gene lookup returns CDR1 SGHDN and CDR2 FVKESK. The whole variable domain, filled in from reference TRBV14 and TRBJ2-7, reads EAGVTQFPSHSVIEKGQTVTLRCDPISGHDNLYWYRRVMGKEIKFLLHFVKESKQDESGMPNNRFLAERTGGTYSTLKVQPAELEDSGVYFCASSSGHIYEQYFGPGTRLTVT.

The table lists this clonotype with a few counts. This chain links TRBV7-8 with TRBJ1-1, with D possibly TRBD1 on 5 matching bases. Germline CDR1 is SGHVS and CDR2 is FQNEAQ. Trimming cost V 5 bases and J 3 bases, with 13 bases left between them. This CDR3 is built from 14 residues. In nucleotides, the CDR3 is TGTGCCAGCAGCGCAGGACAAGTATACACTGAAGCTTTCTTT. Translation: CASSAGQVYTEAFF.

The CDR3 here is CASSSSLWTDYEQYF. DNA for the CDR3: TGTGCCAGCAGCTCCTCTCTGTGGACAGACTACGAGCAGTACTTC. The chain has TRBV7-7 and TRBJ2-7; tentatively, D is TRBD1 (6 bases). In germline, CDR1 is SSHAT, CDR2 FNYEAQ (reference sequence). CDR3 size: 15 residues. With 4 bases removed from V and 3 bases from J, the gap between germline ends came to 16 bases.

V usage is TRBV6-6 and J usage is TRBJ2-7; D may correspond to TRBD1 or TRBD2 (5 bases each). This CDR3 has 14 residues. With 6 bases removed from V and 5 bases from J, the gap between germline ends came to 17 bases. Germline lookup yields CDR1 MNHNY and CDR2 SVGAGI (reference sequence). The CDR3 reads CASSQHVEGNEQYF. CDR3 nucleotides: TGTGCCAGCAGCCAGCATGTCGAGGGGAACGAGCAGTACTTC.

The gene calls are TRBV30 and TRBJ2-3, with D possibly matching TRBD1 (5 bases). The CDR3 covers 14 residues. V lost 4 bases to trimming and J lost 0 bases, with 11 bases between them. Germline V gene data show CDR1 as GTSNPN and CDR2 as SVGIG (reference sequence). For the CDR3, the DNA is TGTGCCTGGACAAGTGGGGCCAGCACAGATACGCAGTATTTT. Translating it yields CAWTSGASTDTQYF. Filled out from reference TRBV30 and TRBJ2-3, the complete variable domain reads SQTIHQWPATLVQPVGSPLSLECTVEGTSNPNLYWYRQAAGRGLQLLFYSVGIGQISSEVPQNLSASRPQDRQFILSSKKLLLSDSGFYLCAWTSGASTDTQYFGPGTRLTVL.

The sample holds many counts of this clonotype. The junction and the germline gene differ at one end; a read error may be behind it. V usage is TRBV12-3 or TRBV12-4 and J usage is TRBJ2-5; 9 bases map to TRBD2. CDR3 length: 14 amino acids. The CDR3 DNA is TGCGCCAGCAGCTTAGCGGGGGCGGGAGAGACCCAGTACTTC. As protein: CASSLAGAGETQYF.

In this sample, this clonotype turned up many times. The chain has TRBV6-2 or TRBV6-3 and TRBJ2-3, with D possibly TRBD2 on 6 matching bases. The CDR3 contains 15 residues. CDR1 and CDR2 from the germline V gene are MNHEY and SVGEGT. V was pared by 0 bases and J by 2 bases, with 9 bases between. CDR3 amino acids: CASSYSGLNTDTQYF. The DNA of the CDR3 is TGTGCCAGCAGTTACTCGGGACTTAACACAGATACGCAGTATTTT.

The gene calls are TRBV9 and TRBJ2-6; 8 bases align to TRBD1. V shed 3 bases and J 2 bases; nucleotides not matched to a gene: 10. The CDR3 sequence is 18 residues long. The germline V gene has CDR1 SGDLS and CDR2 YYNGEE. CDR3 residues: CASSERTGNETGANVLTF. DNA of the CDR3: TGTGCCAGCAGCGAGAGGACAGGGAATGAGACTGGGGCCAACGTCCTGACTTTC.

This chain connects TRBV5-1 to TRBJ2-3; possible D gene TRBD2, 6 bases. CDR1 and CDR2 from the germline V gene are SGHRS and YFSETQ. The CDR3 covers 16 residues. V was shortened by 3 bases and J by 4 bases, with 18 bases between the two germline ends. This CDR3 is CASSWPEGIGADTQYF. The CDR3 DNA follows: TGCGCCAGCAGCTGGCCGGAGGGGATTGGGGCAGATACGCAGTATTTT. The full variable domain, with the rest looked up from reference TRBV5-1 and TRBJ2-3, is KAGVTQTPRYLIKTRGQQVTLSCSPISGHRSVSWYQQTPGQGLQFLFEYFSETQRNKGNFPGRFSGRQFSNSRSEMNVSTLELGDSALYLCASSWPEGIGADTQYFGPGTRLTVL.

This clonotype has at least ten counts. The chain carries TRBV5-1 and TRBJ2-2; 8 nucleotides agree with TRBD1. Trimming cost V 0 bases and J 6 bases; bases outside gene matches: 1. From germline, CDR1 is SGHRS and CDR2 YFSETQ. This CDR3 is built from 14 residues. Here the CDR3 DNA reads TGCGCCAGCAGCTTGGCAGGGGGCCCCGGGGAGCTGTTTTTT. This gives the protein CASSLAGGPGELFF.

J is TRBJ2-1 and V is TRBV7-8; 7 bases fit TRBD2. CDR3 length equals 15 residues. Germline V lookup: CDR1 SGHVS, CDR2 FQNEAQ. With V trimmed by 5 bases and J by 5 bases, 9 bases remained unmatched. The CDR3 is CASSVGTISDNEQFF. The CDR3 region has the DNA TGTGCCAGCAGCGTGGGGACTATCTCAGACAATGAGCAGTTCTTC.

The sample holds a few counts of this clonotype. CDR3 sequence reads: CASSIPQGGDTGELFF. The CDR3 DNA is TGTGCCAGCAGCATACCACAGGGCGGCGACACCGGGGAGCTGTTTTTT. The chain combines TRBV7-9 with TRBJ2-2; weak D call: TRBD1 (6 bases). Germline V gene data show CDR1 as SEHNR and CDR2 as FQNEAQ (reference sequence). This CDR3 is 16 amino acids long. V was clipped by 5 bases and J by 3 bases, with 16 bases between them.

This clonotype was seen more than once but under ten times. This chain links TRBV9 with TRBJ2-7; 9 bases map to TRBD1. There are 13 residues in the CDR3. J was trimmed by 7 bases and V by 4 bases; bases with no gene match: 6. Germline V gene sequence: CDR1 SGDLS, CDR2 YYNGEE. In nucleotides, the CDR3 is TGTGCCAGCAGCCCTCGGACAGGGGATGAGCAGTACTTC. Translating gives CASSPRTGDEQYF.

At least ten counts were recorded for this clonotype. The chain couples TRBV4-3 to TRBJ2-1; 10 bases are a match to TRBD1. CDR1 and CDR2 from the germline V gene are LGHNA and YSLEER. There are 15 residues in the CDR3. The V segment lost 1 base and the J segment 3 bases; nucleotides outside the gene matches: 0. The CDR3 nucleotides read TGCGCCAGCAGCCAAGGGACAGGGGGCTACAATGAGCAGTTCTTC. Its translation is CASSQGTGGYNEQFF.

This rearrangement joins TRBV4-3 to TRBJ1-5, with no clear D. With 1 base removed from V and 0 bases from J, the gap between germline ends came to 7 bases. The germline V gene has CDR1 LGHNA and CDR2 YSLEER. The CDR3 runs to 15 residues. The CDR3 DNA reads as TGCGCCAGCAGCCAAGTTTTGGATAGCAATCAGCCCCAGCATTTT. Protein product: CASSQVLDSNQPQHF.

V is TRBV5-1 and J is TRBJ1-1; tentatively, D is TRBD1 (5 bases). V lost 3 bases and J lost 1, with 13 bases in between. The germline V gene encodes CDR1 SGHRS and CDR2 YFSETQ. The CDR3 spans 15 residues. The CDR3 DNA is TGCGCCAGCAGCTGGGGGACGGGAGAGAACACTGAAGCTTTCTTT. The encoded protein is CASSWGTGENTEAFF.

In its sample, this clonotype was seen a few times. The J gene is TRBJ2-1, the V gene TRBV7-9; D unresolved. V lost 8 bases and J lost 1, with 15 bases in between. Germline V gene data show CDR1 as SEHNR and CDR2 as FQNEAQ (reference sequence). The CDR3 is made up of 15 amino acids. The CDR3 DNA follows: TGTGCCAGCGAGGACGGCAAAGCGTCCTACAATGAGCAGTTCTTC. As protein: CASEDGKASYNEQFF.

This clonotype was counted a few times. The rearrangement joins TRBV12-3 or TRBV12-4 to TRBJ1-1; perhaps TRBD1 as D (6 bases). CDR3 length equals 16 residues. V lost 7 bases to trimming and J lost 0 bases, with 18 bases between them. CDR3 DNA sequence: TGTGCCAGCACCACAAGGGGGGAGCCCATGAACACTGAAGCTTTCTTT. Its translation: CASTTRGEPMNTEAFF.

The chain employs TRBV7-9 and TRBJ2-1; unclear D gene. Germline V gives CDR1 SEHNR, CDR2 FQNEAQ (reference sequence). Trimming took 9 bases from V and 0 from J, leaving 12 bases between them. This CDR3 is built from 14 residues. The CDR3: CASLPGSSYNEQFF. For the CDR3, the DNA is TGTGCCAGTTTACCCGGAAGCTCCTACAATGAGCAGTTCTTC.

This clonotype turned up a few times. The chain recombines TRBV5-1 with TRBJ1-1; 8 bases are a match to TRBD1. The CDR3 totals 15 residues. The germline gives CDR1 SGHRS, CDR2 YFSETQ. Trimming cost V 2 bases and J 4 bases; bases outside gene matches: 7. This CDR3 reads CASSFYGQGRTEAFF. CDR3 bases: TGCGCCAGCAGCTTCTACGGACAGGGCCGCACTGAAGCTTTCTTT.

V and J are TRBV28 and TRBJ2-7, with a tentative D call TRBD2 (5 bases). The V gene's germline CDR1 is MDHEN and CDR2 SYDVKM. The ends were cut back, 5 bases at V and 7 bases at J, with 12 bases in the middle. This CDR3 has 12 residues. CDR3 in amino acids: CASSAGLLEQYF. The CDR3 bases are TGTGCCAGCAGTGCCGGACTGCTAGAGCAGTACTTC.

The chain has TRBV24-1 and TRBJ2-5, with D possibly being TRBD1 or TRBD2 (5 bases each). This CDR3 has 16 amino acids. V gave up 0 bases and J gave up 1 base, with 11 bases separating them. CDR1 is KGHDR and CDR2 is SFDVKD in the germline V gene. CDR3 sequence reads: CATSDLGGRGQETQYF. In DNA, the CDR3 is TGTGCCACCAGTGATTTGGGGGGTCGAGGCCAAGAGACCCAGTACTTC.

This sequence joins TRBV7-2 and TRBJ2-3; D unresolved. V shed 4 bases and J shed 0 bases, with 11 bases lying between them. The CDR3 has 15 amino acids. Germline CDR1 is SGHTA and CDR2 is FQGNSA. CDR3 sequence: CASSYDLASTDTQYF. In DNA form, the CDR3 reads TGTGCCAGCAGCTACGACCTCGCTAGCACAGATACGCAGTATTTT.

The chain is built from TRBV18 and TRBJ2-4; the match to TRBD1 covers 10 bases. V was clipped by 3 bases and J by 2 bases; unmatched bases: 7. Germline CDR1 and CDR2: KGHSH and LQKENI. CDR3 length: 17 amino acids. CDR3 DNA: TGTGCCAGCTCACCGCTAGACAGGGGGCTGACCAAAAACATTCAGTACTTC. This translates into CASSPLDRGLTKNIQYF.

The chain is built from TRBV12-3 or TRBV12-4 and TRBJ1-5; D unresolved. V was pared by 7 bases and J by 1 base, with 8 bases between. The CDR3 spans 13 residues. The CDR3 coding sequence is TGTGCCAGCACGAAGGAAAGCAATCAGCCCCAGCATTTT. Amino acid sequence: CASTKESNQPQHF.

This clonotype was detected only a few times. This rearrangement joins TRBV27 to TRBJ1-1; 7 bases are shared with TRBD1. The CDR3 loop spans 16 amino acids. CDR1 and CDR2 from the germline V gene are MNHEY and SMNVEV (reference sequence). Trimming cost V 9 bases and J 1 base; bases outside gene matches: 14. The CDR3 region has the DNA TGTGCCAGTAGGGACAGCGAGGGTTGGGGGAACACTGAAGCTTTCTTT. Translated: CASRDSEGWGNTEAFF.

Details on this clonotype: Germline is not matched at one junction end, which may reflect a read error. The chain recombines TRBV6-5 with TRBJ2-7; D unresolved. The CDR3 runs 13 residues. Germline V lookup: CDR1 MNHEY, CDR2 SVGAGI. The CDR3 nucleotides read TGTGCCAGCAGTTACTCTAATTGGGCAGGAAGGAACTTC. Encoded protein: CASSYSNWAGRNF.

This clonotype was counted between two and nine times. The CDR3 is CSVEGQTSYNEQFF. As DNA, the CDR3 is TGCAGCGTTGAAGGACAGACCTCCTACAATGAGCAGTTCTTC. The chain combines TRBV29-1 with TRBJ2-1; D is perhaps TRBD1 (5 bases). Trimming pared 1 base from V and 0 bases from J, leaving 7 bases between. This CDR3 has 14 residues. Germline CDR1 reads SQVTM; CDR2 reads ANQGSEA.

This clonotype showed up just a few times. The chain's CDR3 is CSVEARDYGYTF. As DNA, the CDR3 is TGCAGCGTTGAAGCAAGGGACTATGGCTACACCTTC. This chain joins TRBV29-1 and TRBJ1-2, with D uncertain. There are 12 residues in the CDR3. The germline V gene has CDR1 SQVTM and CDR2 ANQGSEA. V lost 1 base, J lost 3 bases, and 6 bases lay in between.

The J gene is TRBJ2-1, the V gene TRBV4-1, with a tentative D call TRBD1 (6 bases). The CDR3 is 17 residues long. In germline, CDR1 is MGHRA, CDR2 YSYEKL. The V end lost 3 bases, the J end lost 4 bases, and 19 bases lay between the germline ends. CDR3 amino acids: CASSHPARAGVYNEQFF. For the CDR3, the DNA is TGCGCCAGCAGCCATCCTGCTCGGGCAGGGGTGTACAATGAGCAGTTCTTC.

This clonotype was counted between two and nine times. CDR3 protein: CAWSGLGGANVLTF. CDR3 coding DNA: TGTGCCTGGAGCGGGCTGGGAGGGGCCAACGTCCTGACTTTC. The chain couples TRBV30 to TRBJ2-6; D not resolved. In germline, CDR1 is GTSNPN, CDR2 SVGIG (reference sequence). Trimming removed 3 bases from V and 4 bases from J, with 10 bases in between. The CDR3 spans 14 residues.